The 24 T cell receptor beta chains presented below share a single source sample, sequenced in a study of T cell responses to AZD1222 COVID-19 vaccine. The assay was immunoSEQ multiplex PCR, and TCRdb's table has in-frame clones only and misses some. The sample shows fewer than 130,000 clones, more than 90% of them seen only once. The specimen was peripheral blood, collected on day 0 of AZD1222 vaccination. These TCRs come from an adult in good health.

This chain's CDR3 is CASSYQKVPNTEAFF. Here the CDR3 DNA reads TGTGCCAGCAGTTATCAAAAGGTTCCGAACACTGAAGCTTTCTTT. J is TRBJ1-1 and V is TRBV6-5; unclear D gene. This CDR3 region has 15 residues. V was clipped by 3 bases and J by 1 base, with 12 bases between them. Per the germline V gene, CDR1 is MNHEY and CDR2 is SVGAGI.

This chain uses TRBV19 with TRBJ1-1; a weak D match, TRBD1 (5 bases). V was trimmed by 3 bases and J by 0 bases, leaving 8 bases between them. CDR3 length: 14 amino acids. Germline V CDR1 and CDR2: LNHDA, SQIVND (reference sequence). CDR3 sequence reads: CASSIGGLNTEAFF. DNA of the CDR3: TGTGCCAGTAGTATTGGGGGACTGAACACTGAAGCTTTCTTT.

The CDR3, as DNA: TGTGCCACCAGCAGTGTTGGATGGAGGTCCGGCAACGAGCAGTACTTC. Translation: CATSSVGWRSGNEQYF. The genes are TRBV15 and TRBJ2-7, with D possibly being TRBD2 (5 bases). Trimming pared 3 bases from V and 5 bases from J, leaving 20 bases between. This CDR3 spans 16 amino acids. The germline gives CDR1 LNHNV, CDR2 YYDKDF (reference sequence).

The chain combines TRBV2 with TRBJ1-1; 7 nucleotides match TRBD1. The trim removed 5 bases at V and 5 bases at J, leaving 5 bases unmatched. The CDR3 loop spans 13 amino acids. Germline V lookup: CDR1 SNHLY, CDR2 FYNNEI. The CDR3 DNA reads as TGTGCCAGCAGTAGACAGGGAGCTACTGAAGCTTTCTTT. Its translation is CASSRQGATEAFF.

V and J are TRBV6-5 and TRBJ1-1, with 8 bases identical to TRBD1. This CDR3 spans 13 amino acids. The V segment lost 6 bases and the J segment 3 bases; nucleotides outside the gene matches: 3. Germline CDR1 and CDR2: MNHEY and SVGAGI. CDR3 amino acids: CASRRQGYTEAFF. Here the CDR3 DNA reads TGTGCCAGCAGGCGACAGGGGTACACTGAAGCTTTCTTT.

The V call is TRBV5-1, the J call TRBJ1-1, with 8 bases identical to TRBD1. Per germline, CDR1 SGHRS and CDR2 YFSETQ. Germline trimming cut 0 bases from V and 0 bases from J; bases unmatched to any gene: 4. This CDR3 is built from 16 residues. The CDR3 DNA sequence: TGCGCCAGCAGCTTGGCGGGACAGGCTTTGAACACTGAAGCTTTCTTT. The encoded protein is CASSLAGQALNTEAFF.

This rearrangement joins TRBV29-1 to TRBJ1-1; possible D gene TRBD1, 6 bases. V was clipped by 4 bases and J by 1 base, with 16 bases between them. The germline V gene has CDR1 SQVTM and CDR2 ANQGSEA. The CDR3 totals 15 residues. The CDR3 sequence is CSVGAKGGSNTEAFF. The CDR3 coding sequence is TGCAGCGTTGGGGCAAAAGGGGGATCGAACACTGAAGCTTTCTTT.

This chain's CDR3 is CASSLPAGDGNTIYF. The CDR3 DNA reads TGTGCCAGCAGCTTACCGGCAGGGGATGGAAACACCATATATTTT. The rearrangement links TRBV7-8 to TRBJ1-3; possible D gene TRBD1, 6 bases. This CDR3 comprises 15 residues. In germline, CDR1 is SGHVS, CDR2 FQNEAQ. V was shortened by 2 bases and J by 3 bases, with 11 bases between the two germline ends.

The CDR3 is CASSPGQGVEQFF. The DNA of the CDR3 is TGTGCCAGCAGTCCGGGACAGGGGGTTGAGCAGTTCTTC. The rearrangement uses TRBV12-3 or TRBV12-4 and TRBJ2-1, with 11 bases lining up with TRBD1. The CDR3 runs to 13 residues. With V trimmed by 5 bases and J by 9 bases, 3 bases remained unmatched.

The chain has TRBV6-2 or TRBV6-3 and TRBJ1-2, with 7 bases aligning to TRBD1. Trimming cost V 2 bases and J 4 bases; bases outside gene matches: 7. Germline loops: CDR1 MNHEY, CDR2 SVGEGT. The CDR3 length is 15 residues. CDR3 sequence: CASSYAAGQVYGYTF. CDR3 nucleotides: TGTGCCAGCAGTTACGCCGCCGGACAGGTCTATGGCTACACCTTC.

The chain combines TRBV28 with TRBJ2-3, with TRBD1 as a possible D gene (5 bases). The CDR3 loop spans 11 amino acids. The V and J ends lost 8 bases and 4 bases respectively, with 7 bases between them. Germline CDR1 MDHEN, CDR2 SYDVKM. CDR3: CASLGADTQYF. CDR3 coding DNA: TGTGCCAGCTTAGGGGCAGATACGCAGTATTTT.

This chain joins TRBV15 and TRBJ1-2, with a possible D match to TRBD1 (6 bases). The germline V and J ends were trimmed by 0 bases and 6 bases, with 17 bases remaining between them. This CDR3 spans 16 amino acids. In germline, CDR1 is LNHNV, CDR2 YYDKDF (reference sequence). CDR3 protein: CATSREVQGPMHGYTF. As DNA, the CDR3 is TGTGCCACCAGCAGAGAAGTACAGGGTCCAATGCATGGCTACACCTTC.

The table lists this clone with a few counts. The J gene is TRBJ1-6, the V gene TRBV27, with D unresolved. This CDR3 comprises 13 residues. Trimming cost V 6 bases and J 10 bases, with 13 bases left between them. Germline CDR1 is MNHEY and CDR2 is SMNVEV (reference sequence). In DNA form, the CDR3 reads TGTGCCAGCAGCTACCGACACGCGTCACCCCTCCACTTT. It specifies CASSYRHASPLHF.

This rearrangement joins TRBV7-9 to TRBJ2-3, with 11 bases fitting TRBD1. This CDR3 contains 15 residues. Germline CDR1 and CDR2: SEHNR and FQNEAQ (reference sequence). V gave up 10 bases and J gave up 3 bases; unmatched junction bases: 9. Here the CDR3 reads CATYRTGGLTDTQYF. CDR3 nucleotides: TGTGCCACTTATAGGACAGGGGGCCTTACAGATACGCAGTATTTT.

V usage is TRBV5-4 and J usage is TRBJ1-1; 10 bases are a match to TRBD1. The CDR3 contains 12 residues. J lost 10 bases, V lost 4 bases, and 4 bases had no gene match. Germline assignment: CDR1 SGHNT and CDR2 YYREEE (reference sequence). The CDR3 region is CASSVDRGRAFF. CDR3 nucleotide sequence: TGTGCCAGCAGCGTGGACAGGGGGAGAGCTTTCTTT.

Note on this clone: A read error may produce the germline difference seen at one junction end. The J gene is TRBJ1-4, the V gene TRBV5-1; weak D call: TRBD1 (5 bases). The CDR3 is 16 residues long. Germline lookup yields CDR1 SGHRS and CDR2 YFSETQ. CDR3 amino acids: CASSLGGRQGAEKLFF. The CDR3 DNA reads TGCGCCAGTAGCTTGGGCGGCCGGCAGGGCGCTGAAAAACTGTTTTTT.

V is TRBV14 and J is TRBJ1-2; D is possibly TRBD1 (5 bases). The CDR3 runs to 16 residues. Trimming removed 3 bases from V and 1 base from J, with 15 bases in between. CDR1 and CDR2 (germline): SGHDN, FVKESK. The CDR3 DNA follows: TGTGCCAGCAGCCACGCTAAGGGGCCGTTTAACTATGGCTACACCTTC. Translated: CASSHAKGPFNYGYTF.

CDR3 nucleotide sequence: TGTGCCAGCAGCTTACCTCTCAAAGCTTTCTTT. Its translation: CASSLPLKAFF. The chain has TRBV5-8 and TRBJ1-1; D is undetermined. Trimming removed 2 bases at V and 9 bases at J, with 8 bases between. Germline V gives CDR1 SGHTS, CDR2 YDEGEE. The CDR3 is made up of 11 amino acids. The variable domain in full, with the rest retrieved from reference TRBV5-8 and TRBJ1-1, is EAGVTQSPTHLIKTRGQQATLRCSPISGHTSVYWYQQALGLGLQFLLWYDEGEERNRGNFPPRFSGRQFPNYSSELNVNALELEDSALYLCASSLPLKAFFGQGTRLTVV.

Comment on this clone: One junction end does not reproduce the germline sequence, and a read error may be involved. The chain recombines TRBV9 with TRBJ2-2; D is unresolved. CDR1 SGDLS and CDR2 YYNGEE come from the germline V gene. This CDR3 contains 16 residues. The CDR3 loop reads CASSVAIRAKTGELFF. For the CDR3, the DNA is TGTGCCAGCAGCGTAGCTATCCGAGCGAAAACCGGGGAGCTGTTTTTT.

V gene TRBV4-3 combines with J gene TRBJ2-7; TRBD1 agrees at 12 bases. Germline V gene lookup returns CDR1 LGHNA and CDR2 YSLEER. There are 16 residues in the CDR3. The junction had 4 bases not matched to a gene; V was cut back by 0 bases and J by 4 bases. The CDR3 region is CASSQDWGQGAYEQYF. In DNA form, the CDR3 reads TGCGCCAGCAGCCAAGATTGGGGACAGGGGGCATACGAGCAGTACTTC.

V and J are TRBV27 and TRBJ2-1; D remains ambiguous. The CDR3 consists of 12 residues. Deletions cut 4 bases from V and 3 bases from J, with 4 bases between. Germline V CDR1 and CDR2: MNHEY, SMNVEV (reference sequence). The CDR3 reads CASSSNYNEQFF. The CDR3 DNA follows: TGTGCCAGCAGTTCCAACTACAATGAGCAGTTCTTC.

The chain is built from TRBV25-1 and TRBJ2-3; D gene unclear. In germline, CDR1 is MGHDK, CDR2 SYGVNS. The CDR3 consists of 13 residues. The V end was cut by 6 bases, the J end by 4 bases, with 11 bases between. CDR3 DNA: TGTGCCAGCAGGGCCTCGTCGGCAGATACGCAGTATTTT. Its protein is CASRASSADTQYF. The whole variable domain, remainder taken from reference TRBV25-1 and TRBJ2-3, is EADIYQTPRYLVIGTGKKITLECSQTMGHDKMYWYQQDPGMELHLIHYSYGVNSTEKGDLSSESTVSRIRTEHFPLTLESARPSHTSQYLCASRASSADTQYFGPGTRLTVL.

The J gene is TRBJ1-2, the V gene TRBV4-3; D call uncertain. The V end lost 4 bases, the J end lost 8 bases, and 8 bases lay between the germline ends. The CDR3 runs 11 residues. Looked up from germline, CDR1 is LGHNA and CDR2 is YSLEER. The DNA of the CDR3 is TGCGCCAGCAGCCCGGCCCCGGGCTACACCTTC. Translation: CASSPAPGYTF.

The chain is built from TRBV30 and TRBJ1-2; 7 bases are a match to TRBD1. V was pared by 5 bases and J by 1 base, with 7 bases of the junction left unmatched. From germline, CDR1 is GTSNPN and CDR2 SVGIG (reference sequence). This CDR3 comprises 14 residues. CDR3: CAWVITGDNYGYTF. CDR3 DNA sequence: TGTGCCTGGGTCATAACAGGGGATAACTATGGCTACACCTTC. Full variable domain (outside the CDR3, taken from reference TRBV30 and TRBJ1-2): SQTIHQWPATLVQPVGSPLSLECTVEGTSNPNLYWYRQAAGRGLQLLFYSVGIGQISSEVPQNLSASRPQDRQFILSSKKLLLSDSGFYLCAWVITGDNYGYTFGSGTRLTVV.